This TCR beta chain was sequenced for a study of T cells in Graves' hyperthyroidism and ophthalmopathy (dated by TCRdb to the late 2010s). At the level of the whole study: To identify distinguishing TCR V-J signatures, a discovery cohort of some 100 patients was used, comprising 43 with Graves' ophthalmopathy and 57 with stable Graves' hyperthyroidism. Whether ophthalmopathy could be predicted prospectively was tested in an independent validation cohort made up of approximately 19 hyperthyroidism patients plus 17 patients who later progressed to ophthalmopathy. After blood sampling, hyperthyroidism patients were treated with methimazole at a starting dose of 30 mg daily, and ophthalmopathy patients were treated with high-dose intravenous methylprednisolone. The 95 to 100 discovery patients were randomly divided into training and test sets at a 7:3 ratio. In roughly six Graves' hyperthyroidism patients, the study also compared T-cell repertoires from thyroid tissue with T-cell repertoires from blood. The paper reports TCR Vbeta CDR3 sequencing of some 140 peripheral blood samples: 40 to 45 ophthalmopathy, about 75 hyperthyroidism and around 17 progressor patients.

The TCR beta CDR3 regions were amplified from the RNA transcripts. The TCR CDR3 was subjected to a first round of RT-PCR using the HTBI primer set and the Qiagen OneStep RT-PCR kit. A second multiplex PCR round built the libraries, followed by size selection and purification. Paired-end sequencing of the libraries was performed with 100 bp reads on an Illumina HiSeq2000. As for the authors' bioinformatics: SOAPnuke was used to process the raw data, removing reads that contained adapters or uncalled bases, had a mean Phred below 15, or lacked an exact match to the constant primer or identifier. High-quality paired reads were merged with COPE v1.2.5, and unique nucleotide sequences were defined as clonotypes. MiTCR v1.1 was used to align the clonotypes against IMGT TRBV, TRBD and TRBJ reference segments. The analysis included only V-J combinations with a frequency above 0.0001, which together covered 98% to 99.2% of the repertoires. A TCS score was defined as the ratio of F50 (clonal expansion) to E x V (chaos), with BLOSUM62-based TCRdist applied between CDR3 peptides within each V-J. Welch's t-statistics and random forest reduced roughly 530 V-J features to roughly 13, which were used in a naive Bayes classifier (R e1071). TCRdb redid the processing of the public reads, applying fastp at Q25 and MiXCR, and retained in-frame beta chains. Each record represents a unique CDR3 protein, reported with the most common genes and DNA among its rows. The authors' filters were not applied to this entry. In this sample the table shows 600,000 or so distinct CDR3 sequences, roughly 46% of which occur a single time. About 7.9% of the sample goes to the ten largest clones.

A remark on this clonotype: There is no known antigen for this receptor. No base quality information exists; no much larger clone differs at one position.

V is shortened by 8 bases, J by 3 bases, and the region joining them spans 14 bases. As encoded in the germline V gene, CDR1 is SQVTM while CDR2 is ANQGSEA. The CDR3 has 12 amino acids, counting the end cysteine and phenylalanine. The kept DNA is CDR3 alone, 36 bases in frame from the first base. Graves' hyperthyroidism was defined as stable when no progression to ophthalmopathy occurred over 18 months of follow-up. Hyperthyroidism patients were newly diagnosed, had a disease duration of under 2 months, and were aged 18 to 65 years. The study excluded patients with uncontrolled infections, other autoimmune diseases, pregnancy or lactation. Diagnoses were based on clinical symptoms, serum thyroxine and TRAb, thyroid ultrasound and orbital computed tomography. Total RNA was extracted using Trizol reagent, and RNA quality was assessed on an Agilent 2100 Bioanalyzer. What the authors observed across the whole study: Ophthalmopathy was separated from stable hyperthyroidism by a 13 V-J signature model, with about 88% sensitivity and just over 81% specificity obtained in cross-validation and 80%/75% obtained in testing. No statistical method was used to set the sample size in advance, and investigators knew the group allocation. During validation, the model predicted progression to ophthalmopathy a median of approximately 6.5 months ahead of onset, with approximately 70% sensitivity and 72% to 85% specificity. Most expanded thyroid clonotypes (frequency above 0.001) were also detected in blood, a finding suggesting that blood repertoires may reflect thyroid immune responses.

Rearrangement joined TRBV29-1 to TRBJ2-7, with the D segment identity uncertain. The TCR sequence derives from a woman aged 18 to 35 with Graves' hyperthyroidism. Donor details come from another sample of the same person, matched by shared clones. The specimen sequenced was peripheral blood or thyroid tissue (not recorded which). The CDR3 protein sequence reads: CSLAGLGYEQYF. The nucleotide sequence reads as follows: TGCAGCTTAGCCGGGTTAGGCTACGAGCAGTACTTC.